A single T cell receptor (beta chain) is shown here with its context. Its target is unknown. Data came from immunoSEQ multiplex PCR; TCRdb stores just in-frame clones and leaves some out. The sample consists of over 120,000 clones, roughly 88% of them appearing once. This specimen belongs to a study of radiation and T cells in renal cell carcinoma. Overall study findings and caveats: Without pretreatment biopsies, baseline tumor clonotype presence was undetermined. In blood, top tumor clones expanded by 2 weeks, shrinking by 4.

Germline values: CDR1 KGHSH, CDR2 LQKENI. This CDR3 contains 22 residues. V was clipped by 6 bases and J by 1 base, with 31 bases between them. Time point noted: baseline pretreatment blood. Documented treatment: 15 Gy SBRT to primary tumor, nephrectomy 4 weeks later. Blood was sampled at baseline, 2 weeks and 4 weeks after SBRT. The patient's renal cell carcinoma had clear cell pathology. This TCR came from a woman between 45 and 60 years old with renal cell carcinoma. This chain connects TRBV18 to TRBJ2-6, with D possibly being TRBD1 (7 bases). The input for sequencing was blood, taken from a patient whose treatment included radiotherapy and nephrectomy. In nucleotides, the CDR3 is TGTGCCAGCTCGCCCAGGCGGGACAGCCGACCGGGTAGGGAATCTGGGGCCAACGTCCTGACTTTC. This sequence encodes CASSPRRDSRPGRESGANVLTF.